This T cell receptor (beta chain) was identified during a study of blood T cell repertoires in COVID-19. Data came from immunoSEQ multiplex PCR; TCRdb stores just in-frame clones and leaves some out. The sample holds some 43,000 clones; over 75% are singletons and the top ten take about 25%. The CDR3 runs 15 residues. CDR1 is WSHSY, CDR2 SAAADI, per germline. V was clipped by 2 bases and J by 5 bases; unmatched bases: 5. The chain has TRBV10-2 and TRBJ2-3, with 9 bases that match TRBD2. The material sequenced was peripheral blood. The source of this sequence is a woman aged 60-75 years with acute or convalescent COVID-19. CDR3 in amino acids: CASSEAGGLGDTQYF. The CDR3 nucleotides are TGCGCCAGCAGTGAGGCGGGGGGGCTTGGAGATACGCAGTATTTT.